The 10 T cell receptor beta chains listed next were all sequenced from one sample in a study of cytomegalovirus exposure and HLA in healthy donors. The PCR ran on 60 Vbeta and 13 Jbeta primers. Libraries were prepared by immunoSEQ multiplex PCR; TCRdb keeps only in-frame clonotypes and omits some of them. The sample shows about 120,000 clones, around three quarters of them seen only once. What was sequenced was PBMCs. Source of these receptors: a man aged 40-49 years in good health and CMV-seropositive.

This chain uses TRBV6-5 with TRBJ1-2; 9 nucleotides line up with TRBD1. After removal of 5 bases from V and 3 bases from J, the junction contained 7 bases not matched to a gene. This CDR3 is built from 15 residues. Germline V lookup: CDR1 MNHEY, CDR2 SVGAGI. The CDR3 sequence is CASSRGQGKDYGYTF. The CDR3 DNA sequence: TGTGCCAGCAGTCGCGGACAGGGGAAGGACTATGGCTACACCTTC.

Turning to this clone: At one boundary the junction diverges from the germline segment, which might be a read error. The chain's CDR3 is CSSSARVGQNSPLHF. The CDR3 coding sequence is TGTTCCAGCAGCGCCAGGGTGGGGCAGAATTCACCCCTCCACTTT. The chain is built from TRBV7-9 and TRBJ1-6, with D possibly matching TRBD1 (5 bases). Germline CDR1 and CDR2: SEHNR and FQNEAQ (reference sequence). The CDR3 is 15 amino acids.

This clone occurred once. The chain recombines TRBV15 with TRBJ1-3, with a tentative D call TRBD1 (5 bases). The CDR3 consists of 19 residues. Trimming took off 4 bases at V and 1 base at J, with 23 bases between the two ends. Per the germline V gene, CDR1 is LNHNV and CDR2 is YYDKDF (reference sequence). CDR3 coding DNA: TGTGCCACCAGCAAAAGTTCACCTCGTGGGGCCAATTCTGGAAACACCATATATTTT. This codes for CATSKSSPRGANSGNTIYF. The full variable domain, its missing parts supplied by reference TRBV15 and TRBJ1-3, is DAMVIQNPRYQVTQFGKPVTLSCSQTLNHNVMYWYQQKSSQAPKLLFHYYDKDFNNEADTPDNFQSRRPNTSFCFLDIRSPGLGDTAMYLCATSKSSPRGANSGNTIYFGEGSWLTVV.

This clone was detected only a few times. The chain recombines TRBV7-2 with TRBJ2-6, with D maybe TRBD1 (6 bases). V was clipped by 2 bases and J by 2 bases, with 13 bases between them. The germline gives CDR1 SGHTA, CDR2 FQGNSA. The CDR3 is 17 residues long. This CDR3 reads CASSLLRSGAGANVLTF. Written as DNA, the CDR3 is TGTGCCAGCAGCTTACTGCGTTCAGGGGCTGGGGCCAACGTCCTGACTTTC.

The chain couples TRBV11-2 to TRBJ1-1, with D perhaps matching TRBD1 (5 bases). Trimming cost V 3 bases and J 0 bases, with 17 bases left between them. Per the germline V gene, CDR1 is SGHAT and CDR2 is FQNNGV. There are 17 residues in the CDR3. CDR3 coding DNA: TGTGCCAGCAGCTTTAATCTTAATACAGGCATGAACACTGAAGCTTTCTTT. Its protein is CASSFNLNTGMNTEAFF.

V is TRBV13 and J is TRBJ2-1, with D perhaps matching TRBD1 (7 bases). The length of the CDR3 is 12 residues. Germline loops: CDR1 PRHDT, CDR2 FYEKMQ (reference sequence). Trimming pared 5 bases from V and 10 bases from J, leaving 12 bases between. The CDR3 protein is CASSAGQNEQFF. CDR3 DNA sequence: TGTGCCAGCAGCGCGGGACAGAACGAGCAGTTCTTC.

CDR3 residues: CASSTPRTGFNYGYTF. The CDR3 DNA sequence: TGTGCCAGTAGTACGCCCCGAACAGGGTTTAACTATGGCTACACCTTC. The rearrangement joins TRBV19 to TRBJ1-2, with D maybe TRBD1 (6 bases). The CDR3 loop spans 16 amino acids. Germline loops: CDR1 LNHDA, CDR2 SQIVND (reference sequence). The V end was cut by 4 bases, the J end by 1 base, with 16 bases between.

A note on this clone: One junction end disagrees with the germline gene, perhaps due to a read error. The chain is built from TRBV7-9 and TRBJ1-2; D perhaps matches TRBD1 (5 bases). Germline V gene sequence: CDR1 SEHNR, CDR2 FQNEAQ (reference sequence). There are 15 residues in the CDR3. The CDR3 DNA follows: TGTTCCAGCAGCTTAGTGGGGACTCGAGTATATGGCTACACCTTC. This codes for CSSSLVGTRVYGYTF. Together with reference TRBV7-9 and TRBJ1-2, the CDR3 gives the full variable domain: DTGVSQNPRHKITKRGQNVTFRCDPISEHNRLYWYRQTLGQGPEFLTYFQNEAQLEKSRLLSDRFSAERPKGSFSTLEIQRTEQGDSAMYLCSSSLVGTRVYGYTFGSGTRLTVV.

This chain uses TRBV11-2 with TRBJ2-3, with D unresolved. CDR3 length: 13 residues. The germline V gene has CDR1 SGHAT and CDR2 FQNNGV. V lost 2 bases to trimming and J lost 5 bases, with 8 bases between them. CDR3 region: CASSLRLEDTQYF. DNA for the CDR3: TGTGCCAGCAGCTTAAGACTTGAAGATACGCAGTATTTT. Together with reference TRBV11-2 and TRBJ2-3, the CDR3 gives the full variable domain: EAGVAQSPRYKIIEKRQSVAFWCNPISGHATLYWYQQILGQGPKLLIQFQNNGVVDDSQLPKDRFSAERLKGVDSTLKIQPAKLEDSAVYLCASSLRLEDTQYFGPGTRLTVL.

The V and J genes are TRBV5-1 and TRBJ1-1; 7 nucleotides agree with TRBD1. CDR1 is SGHRS, CDR2 YFSETQ, per germline. Losses at the gene ends were 4 bases for V and 1 base for J; bases not matched to a gene: 4. The CDR3 loop spans 14 amino acids. DNA for the CDR3: TGCGCCAGCAGCGCAAGGACAGGGAACACTGAAGCTTTCTTT. This gives the protein CASSARTGNTEAFF. Supplemented by reference TRBV5-1 and TRBJ1-1, the full variable domain reads KAGVTQTPRYLIKTRGQQVTLSCSPISGHRSVSWYQQTPGQGLQFLFEYFSETQRNKGNFPGRFSGRQFSNSRSEMNVSTLELGDSALYLCASSARTGNTEAFFGQGTRLTVV.